The next 5 T cell receptor beta chains were all read from a single sample in a study of CD8 T cells in ankylosing spondylitis. A single record per CDR3 protein comes from TCRdb applying MiXCR to the 5' RACE reads. The data contain approximately 200,000 distinct CDR3 sequences, 9.5% to 15% of them singletons. The material sequenced was blood, either unsorted or a sorted T cell fraction (not recorded which). All receptors come from a male donor with ankylosing spondylitis or in good health (not recorded which).

V and J are TRBV7-6 and TRBJ1-3; no firm D call. Looked up from germline, CDR1 is SGHVS and CDR2 is FNYEAQ. The V end lost 5 bases, the J end lost 0 bases, and 11 bases lay between the germline ends. The CDR3 runs 15 residues. CDR3 amino acids: CASSRDTGSGNTIYF. For the CDR3, the DNA is TGTGCCAGCAGCCGAGACACTGGCTCTGGAAACACCATATATTTT.

The V gene is TRBV27, the J gene TRBJ1-1; 7 bases align to TRBD1. The CDR3 has 12 amino acids. CDR1 is MNHEY and CDR2 is SMNVEV in the germline V gene (reference sequence). V gave up 3 bases and J gave up 8 bases; unmatched junction bases: 3. CDR3 DNA sequence: TGTGCCAGCAGTTTCTCGGGACAGGAAGCTTTCTTT. Amino acids: CASSFSGQEAFF.

The chain is built from TRBV6-2 or TRBV6-3 and TRBJ2-1; D not certain. V was pared by 2 bases and J by 9 bases, with 5 bases between. The germline gives CDR1 MNHEY, CDR2 SVGEGT. The CDR3 extends over 11 amino acids. CDR3 in amino acids: CASSYHLEQFF. CDR3 DNA: TGTGCCAGCAGTTACCATCTTGAGCAGTTCTTC.

The rearrangement links TRBV4-1 to TRBJ2-7, with D unresolved. Germline CDR1 MGHRA, CDR2 YSYEKL. The CDR3 covers 15 residues. V shed 4 bases and J shed 9 bases, with 22 bases lying between them. CDR3 sequence (DNA): TGCGCCAGCAGCCCCCCCCCAGGTCTCTCTAAGGGGCAGTACTTC. The encoded protein is CASSPPPGLSKGQYF.

The rearrangement uses TRBV10-1 and TRBJ2-2; D gene unclear. In germline, CDR1 is WNHNN, CDR2 SYGVQD (reference sequence). V lost 0 bases, J lost 7 bases, and 0 bases lay in between. This CDR3 comprises 11 residues. The CDR3 region has the DNA TGCGCCAGCAGTGAGTCCGGGGAGCTGTTTTTT. Encoded protein: CASSESGELFF.